The present T cell receptor (beta chain) was sequenced within a study of beta chain features in type 1 diabetes. Turning to the study itself: Sorted cells numbering under 140,000,000 were examined across all samples.

All of the isolated RNA was reverse transcribed, so expressed TCRB transcripts were sequenced. Here immunoSEQ multiplex PCR was the method, and the copy in TCRdb shows in-frame clones only, minus some. In the table there are around 430,000 clones, approximately 28% of which are singletons. This clone was detected once. Trimming left V 5 bases short and J 6 bases short, with 12 bases between. Germline V gene data show CDR1 as LGHNA and CDR2 as YNFKEQ. The CDR3 totals 13 residues. CD4+ naive, central memory, regulatory and stem cell-like memory cells were sorted via CD45RO/CCR7/CD25/CD127/CD95/CD27. Sorted populations all had greater than 95% purity.

This receptor was obtained from a man aged 18 to 29 in good health. This chain links TRBV4-2 with TRBJ2-3; D uncertain. Material: naive CD4+ T cells from blood. CDR3 loop: CASSLWGGDTQYF. The CDR3, as DNA: TGTGCCAGCAGCTTGTGGGGTGGGGATACGCAGTATTTT.